This note documents a single T cell receptor (beta chain) sequence. This entry belongs to a study of CD4+ T cells in melanoma. Assay used: immunoSEQ multiplex PCR; TCRdb lists only in-frame clones, some missing. The sample consists of 110,000 to 150,000 clones, 92% of them appearing once. The CDR3 contains 14 residues. Germline V lookup: CDR1 SNHLY, CDR2 FYNNEI. Between the trimmed V and J ends, which lost 7 bases and 0 bases, there was a span of 13 bases. The J gene is TRBJ2-7, the V gene TRBV2; D gene unclear. This receptor was obtained from a human donor with melanoma. CDR3 DNA sequence: TGTGCCAGCATTCAAGGTCTCTTCTCCTACGAGCAGTACTTC. Protein: CASIQGLFSYEQYF. Looking up the rest from reference TRBV2 and TRBJ2-7 gives the full variable domain: EPEVTQTPSHQVTQMGQEVILRCVPISNHLYFYWYRQILGQKVEFLVSFYNNEISEKSEIFDDQFSVERPDGSNFTLKIRSTKLEDSAMYFCASIQGLFSYEQYFGPGTRLTVT.